The 10 T cell receptor beta chains presented below share a single source sample, sequenced in a study of T cell responses to AZD1222 COVID-19 vaccine. Profiling relied on immunoSEQ multiplex PCR, and the TCRdb table lists in-frame clones only, not all of them. The sample lists around 99,000 clones; 87% were seen once. Source: peripheral blood, taken on day 0 of AZD1222 vaccination. The source is an adult in good health.

The genes are TRBV30 and TRBJ2-7; TRBD2 aligns across 10 bases. The CDR3 consists of 14 residues. The junction had 5 bases not matched to a gene; V was cut back by 3 bases and J by 3 bases. Germline V gives CDR1 GTSNPN, CDR2 SVGIG (reference sequence). For the CDR3, the DNA is TGTGCCTGGAGCTCACTAGCGGGACTCTACGAGCAGTACTTC. This gives the protein CAWSSLAGLYEQYF.

The CDR3 loop is CASSHSRDSPTVRFF. DNA for the CDR3: TGCGCCAGCAGCCATTCTCGAGACTCTCCCACTGTGAGGTTTTTT. The V gene is TRBV4-1, the J gene TRBJ1-4; D uncertain. Germline V gene lookup returns CDR1 MGHRA and CDR2 YSYEKL. Trimming pared 3 bases from V and 16 bases from J, leaving 24 bases between. The CDR3 totals 15 residues.

The rearrangement links TRBV2 to TRBJ1-2; a weak D match, TRBD1 (6 bases). From germline, CDR1 is SNHLY and CDR2 FYNNEI. The CDR3 spans 16 residues. Trimming removed 0 bases from V and 8 bases from J, with 19 bases in between. The CDR3 here is CASSEALLNLQGGYTF. CDR3 sequence (DNA): TGTGCCAGCAGTGAAGCTCTACTTAACCTACAGGGAGGCTACACCTTC.

The J gene is TRBJ2-7, the V gene TRBV20-1, with D unresolved. The length of the CDR3 is 15 residues. Germline CDR1 DFQATT, CDR2 SNEGSKA (reference sequence). V was clipped by 3 bases and J by 3 bases, with 18 bases between them. The CDR3 DNA reads TGCAGTGCTAGTGCCCCCGGCCAGCAATTCTACGAGCAGTACTTC. It specifies CSASAPGQQFYEQYF.

V usage is TRBV19 and J usage is TRBJ2-7; 10 positions agree with TRBD1. The V gene end was trimmed by 5 bases and the J gene end by 3 bases; junction bases not matched to a gene: 7. Per the germline V gene, CDR1 is LNHDA and CDR2 is SQIVND (reference sequence). CDR3 length equals 15 residues. The CDR3 nucleotides are TGTGCCAGTAGTGTTTCGACAGGGGGCGGCTACGAGCAGTACTTC. It codes for CASSVSTGGGYEQYF.

The gene calls are TRBV24-1 and TRBJ1-3, with D unclear. V lost 3 bases to trimming and J lost 0 bases, with 8 bases between them. Germline V lookup: CDR1 KGHDR, CDR2 SFDVKD. The CDR3 sequence is 15 residues long. The CDR3 DNA sequence: TGTGCCACCAGTGATAACAGATACTCTGGAAACACCATATATTTT. This gives the protein CATSDNRYSGNTIYF.

The rearrangement joins TRBV5-5 to TRBJ2-6, with no clear D. CDR3 size: 14 residues. Trimming removed 4 bases from V and 2 bases from J, with 7 bases in between. Germline V gene sequence: CDR1 SGHKS, CDR2 YYEKEE (reference sequence). The CDR3 protein is CASSLGPGANVLTF. CDR3 DNA sequence: TGTGCCAGCAGCCTTGGGCCTGGGGCCAACGTCCTGACTTTC.

This sequence joins TRBV18 and TRBJ1-2; D not certain. Deletions cut 3 bases from V and 4 bases from J, with 9 bases between. The CDR3 runs 13 residues. The V gene's germline CDR1 is KGHSH and CDR2 LQKENI. The CDR3, as DNA: TGTGCCAGCTCACCGGAGCCCTTCTATGGCTACACCTTC. Translated, it gives CASSPEPFYGYTF.

This chain links TRBV6-2 or TRBV6-3 with TRBJ1-4; D uncertain. The germline V gene has CDR1 MNHEY and CDR2 SVGEGT. Trimming removed 6 bases from V and 15 bases from J, with 17 bases in between. The CDR3 sequence is 12 residues long. The CDR3 nucleotides read TGTGCCAGCAGCCGTGGACGGGCGAGAATGTTTTTT. This sequence encodes CASSRGRARMFF.

Only a few counts were recorded for this clone. The chain recombines TRBV19 with TRBJ1-1, with a tentative D call TRBD1 (6 bases). In germline, CDR1 is LNHDA, CDR2 SQIVND (reference sequence). This CDR3 has 17 residues. The V end lost 4 bases, the J end lost 0 bases, and 18 bases lay between the germline ends. The CDR3 sequence is CASSKEDSYYMNTEAFF. CDR3 in DNA: TGTGCCAGTAGTAAAGAGGACAGTTATTACATGAACACTGAAGCTTTCTTT.